The 29 T cell receptor beta chains listed next were all sequenced from one sample in a study of blood T cell repertoires in COVID-19. Clones were sequenced by immunoSEQ multiplex PCR, and TCRdb holds only the in-frame ones, with some missing. In the table there are about 230,000 clones, around 85% of which are singletons. The specimen sequenced was PBMCs or T cells enriched from blood (not recorded which). All receptors come from a woman aged 50 to 60 in a cohort exposed to, infected with or recovered from COVID-19 (not recorded which).

This chain uses TRBV11-3 with TRBJ2-3; maybe TRBD2 (6 bases). V was trimmed by 5 bases and J by 3 bases, leaving 18 bases between them. Germline loops: CDR1 SGHNT, CDR2 YENEEA. This CDR3 comprises 16 residues. DNA of the CDR3: TGTGCCAGCAGCCGGAGTACCCTGGGGGGTACAGATACGCAGTATTTT. This encodes CASSRSTLGGTDTQYF.

The chain employs TRBV24-1 and TRBJ2-3, with D maybe TRBD2 (6 bases). This CDR3 contains 14 residues. V lost 12 bases to trimming and J lost 0 bases, with 15 bases between them. Germline assignment: CDR1 KGHDR and CDR2 SFDVKD. CDR3 sequence (DNA): TGTGCCGCCGGGGGAGATCCTAGCACAGATACGCAGTATTTT. It translates to CAAGGDPSTDTQYF.

The chain joins TRBV7-8 to TRBJ1-5; tentatively, D is TRBD1 (6 bases). This CDR3 is 15 amino acids long. V lost 1 base and J lost 5, with 12 bases in between. The germline CDR1 and CDR2 sequences are SGHVS and FQNEAQ. Here the CDR3 reads CASSLVLTGYQPQHF. The CDR3 nucleotides read TGTGCCAGCAGCTTAGTTCTGACAGGATATCAGCCCCAGCATTTT.

The chain combines TRBV7-2 with TRBJ1-6, with 9 bases that match TRBD1. The ends lost 5 bases at V and 7 bases at J; junction bases unmatched: 6. The germline V gene has CDR1 SGHTA and CDR2 FQGNSA. CDR3 length: 15 amino acids. The CDR3 DNA reads TGTGCCAGCAGCCCCACCGGGACAGGGAATTCACCCCTCCACTTT. Its translation: CASSPTGTGNSPLHF.

V is TRBV30 and J is TRBJ1-2; 9 bases match TRBD1. After removal of 4 bases from V and 8 bases from J, the junction contained 8 bases not matched to a gene. CDR1 and CDR2 from the germline V gene are GTSNPN and SVGIG (reference sequence). CDR3 length: 13 amino acids. The CDR3 protein is CAWNLQGARGYTF. As DNA, the CDR3 is TGTGCCTGGAATTTACAGGGGGCGAGGGGCTACACCTTC.

The chain has TRBV4-1 and TRBJ2-1, with 8 bases fitting TRBD2. The germline V gene encodes CDR1 MGHRA and CDR2 YSYEKL. V shed 4 bases, J shed 6 bases, and the junction held 8 bases outside the gene matches. The CDR3 is 15 residues long. CDR3 amino acids: CASSRQPGLVNEQFF. The CDR3, as DNA: TGCGCCAGCAGCCGACAACCGGGACTAGTCAATGAGCAGTTCTTC.

The V call is TRBV7-3, the J call TRBJ2-2, with 9 bases fitting TRBD1. Germline V CDR1 and CDR2: SGHTA, FQGTGA. J was trimmed by 6 bases and V by 5 bases; bases with no gene match: 13. The CDR3 totals 17 residues. The CDR3 region has the DNA TGTGCCAGCAGCGTCACCGGGACAGGGAATCACCCCGGGGAGCTGTTTTTT. Residues: CASSVTGTGNHPGELFF.

This clone has just one count. The chain combines TRBV9 with TRBJ1-6; 7 bases match TRBD1. J was trimmed by 9 bases and V by 1 base; bases with no gene match: 4. Germline assignment: CDR1 SGDLS and CDR2 YYNGEE. This CDR3 has 14 residues. The CDR3 region has the DNA TGTGCCAGCAGCGTACAGGGGGATCCTTCACCCCTCCACTTT. Translating gives CASSVQGDPSPLHF.

The chain employs TRBV28 and TRBJ2-7; D unresolved. The CDR3 consists of 15 residues. Trimming stripped 6 bases from V and 5 bases from J, with 20 bases between. CDR1 and CDR2 (germline): MDHEN, SYDVKM. This CDR3 reads CASSTPSLSSDEQYF. As DNA, the CDR3 is TGTGCCAGCAGCACTCCTTCCTTGTCCTCGGACGAGCAGTACTTC. The full variable domain, with the rest looked up from reference TRBV28 and TRBJ2-7, is DVKVTQSSRYLVKRTGEKVFLECVQDMDHENMFWYRQDPGLGLRLIYFSYDVKMKEKGDIPEGYSVSREKKERFSLILESASTNQTSMYLCASSTPSLSSDEQYFGPGTRLTVT.

V gene TRBV11-2 combines with J gene TRBJ1-6, with a possible D match to TRBD1 (5 bases). CDR3 size: 13 residues. Trimming pared 2 bases from V and 9 bases from J, leaving 8 bases between. The germline gives CDR1 SGHAT, CDR2 FQNNGV. The CDR3 spells CASSLRGGSPLHF. The CDR3 DNA reads as TGTGCCAGCAGCTTAAGGGGAGGTTCACCCCTCCACTTT.

This chain uses TRBV5-1 with TRBJ2-2, with 8 bases matching TRBD2. This CDR3 region has 14 residues. Germline CDR1 reads SGHRS; CDR2 reads YFSETQ. The ends lost 6 bases at V and 7 bases at J; junction bases unmatched: 8. CDR3 protein: CASNSGGAGGELFF. The CDR3 region has the DNA TGCGCCAGCAACTCCGGGGGGGCAGGCGGGGAGCTGTTTTTT.

The chain carries TRBV16 and TRBJ2-5; D gene uncertain. The CDR3 runs 13 residues. Between the trimmed V and J ends, which lost 2 bases and 2 bases, there was a span of 6 bases. CDR1 is KGHSY, CDR2 FQNENV, per germline. The CDR3 reads CASSQGRQETQYF. The CDR3, as DNA: TGTGCCAGCAGCCAAGGCAGGCAAGAGACCCAGTACTTC. Based on the CDR3 plus reference TRBV16 and TRBJ2-5, the full variable domain is GEEVAQTPKHLVRGEGQKAKLYCAPIKGHSYVFWYQQVLKNEFKFLISFQNENVFDETGMPKERFSAKCLPNSPCSLEIQATKLEDSAVYFCASSQGRQETQYFGPGTRLLVL.

The V call is TRBV24-1, the J call TRBJ2-1; 7 bases are a match to TRBD1. Trimming at V came to 4 bases and at J to 0 bases, leaving 2 bases not matched to a gene. CDR3 length equals 15 residues. Germline CDR1 and CDR2: KGHDR and SFDVKD. CDR3 sequence reads: CATSERTGSYNEQFF. The CDR3 DNA follows: TGTGCCACCAGTGAACGGACAGGCTCCTACAATGAGCAGTTCTTC.

J is TRBJ2-7 and V is TRBV27; TRBD1 agrees at 7 bases. V lost 4 bases to trimming and J lost 5 bases; unmatched junction nucleotides: 5. Per germline, CDR1 MNHEY and CDR2 SMNVEV (reference sequence). The CDR3 has 13 residues. The CDR3: CASSSNTGDEQYF. The DNA of the CDR3 is TGTGCCAGCAGTTCAAACACAGGGGACGAGCAGTACTTC.

The chain links TRBV3-1 (or the pseudogene TRBV3-2) to TRBJ2-7, with 10 positions matching TRBD1. Germline V gene sequence: CDR1 LGHDT, CDR2 YNNKEL (reference sequence). The CDR3 loop spans 14 amino acids. V shed 4 bases and J 0 bases; nucleotides not matched to a gene: 0. DNA for the CDR3: TGTGCCAGCAGCCGGACAGGGGGCTCCTACGAGCAGTACTTC. This gives the protein CASSRTGGSYEQYF.

J is TRBJ1-1 and V is TRBV7-2; D gene uncertain. Germline values: CDR1 SGHTA, CDR2 FQGNSA. CDR3 length: 15 amino acids. The V gene lost 2 bases and the J gene lost 3 bases, with 13 bases spanning the gap. CDR3 amino acids: CASSLQSAADTEAFF. The CDR3 bases are TGTGCCAGCAGCTTACAGAGCGCGGCGGACACTGAAGCTTTCTTT.

V is TRBV27 and J is TRBJ1-1; perhaps TRBD1 as D (6 bases). Deletions cut 5 bases from V and 5 bases from J, with 21 bases between. Germline lookup yields CDR1 MNHEY and CDR2 SMNVEV (reference sequence). The CDR3 has 16 residues. In DNA, the CDR3 is TGTGCCAGCAGTCCACGACCCGGACAGCCTAAAACTGAAGCTTTCTTT. It codes for CASSPRPGQPKTEAFF.

CDR3 DNA: TGTGCCAGCAGCTCCTCGAATACAGGAGAAAAACTGTTTTTT. Protein sequence: CASSSSNTGEKLFF. This sequence joins TRBV11-2 and TRBJ1-4, with D maybe TRBD1 (5 bases). V was shortened by 4 bases and J by 8 bases, with 14 bases between the two germline ends. Germline V gene sequence: CDR1 SGHAT, CDR2 FQNNGV. The CDR3 has 14 amino acids.

The chain employs TRBV30 and TRBJ1-5; D ambiguous. This CDR3 has 12 residues. Trimming removed 2 bases at V and 8 bases at J, with 10 bases between. The germline V gene has CDR1 GTSNPN and CDR2 SVGIG (reference sequence). CDR3 sequence reads: CAWSRVVKPQHF. The CDR3 DNA reads TGTGCCTGGAGTCGCGTGGTGAAGCCCCAGCATTTT. Combining the CDR3 with reference TRBV30 and TRBJ1-5 gives the whole variable domain SQTIHQWPATLVQPVGSPLSLECTVEGTSNPNLYWYRQAAGRGLQLLFYSVGIGQISSEVPQNLSASRPQDRQFILSSKKLLLSDSGFYLCAWSRVVKPQHFGDGTRLSIL.

V and J are TRBV3-1 (or the pseudogene TRBV3-2) and TRBJ2-7; 11 bases line up with TRBD2. V was pared by 0 bases and J by 0 bases, with 4 bases of the junction left unmatched. The CDR3 runs 17 residues. Germline CDR1 is LGHDT and CDR2 is YNNKEL (reference sequence). This chain's CDR3 is CASSQDRGTSGSYEQYF. The CDR3 DNA is TGTGCCAGCAGCCAAGATAGGGGGACTAGCGGCTCCTACGAGCAGTACTTC.

Concerning this clone itself: Relative to the germline gene, one junction end is altered; a read error may explain this. The chain has TRBV5-4 and TRBJ2-3; D may match TRBD1 or TRBD2 (6 bases each). Germline CDR1 reads SGHNT; CDR2 reads YYREEE (reference sequence). The CDR3 loop spans 14 amino acids. The CDR3 sequence: CASRLGGSTDTQYF. CDR3 nucleotides: TGTGCCAGCAGATTGGGGGGCAGCACAGATACGCAGTATTTT.

The chain recombines TRBV4-1 with TRBJ1-6; 11 bases are shared with TRBD1. Losses at the gene ends were 3 bases for V and 10 bases for J; bases not matched to a gene: 2. This CDR3 contains 14 residues. CDR1 is MGHRA, CDR2 YSYEKL, per germline. CDR3 sequence (DNA): TGCGCCAGCAGCCAGGGGACAGGGGGATCACCCCTCCACTTT. Protein sequence: CASSQGTGGSPLHF.

Here the CDR3 reads CASSLNPGTDTQYF. In DNA form, the CDR3 reads TGTGCCAGCAGCTTAAATCCGGGGACAGATACGCAGTATTTT. The chain joins TRBV11-2 to TRBJ2-3; possibly TRBD2 for D (5 bases). CDR1 SGHAT and CDR2 FQNNGV come from the germline V gene. V dropped 2 bases and J dropped 3 bases, with 9 bases sitting between them. The CDR3 is 14 residues long.

The sample holds a few counts of this clone. This chain links TRBV5-5 with TRBJ1-2, with 9 nucleotides matching TRBD1. CDR1 and CDR2 from the germline V gene are SGHKS and YYEKEE (reference sequence). J gave up 2 bases and V 4 bases, and 9 bases lay outside the gene matches. The CDR3 extends over 16 amino acids. The CDR3 loop is CASSLLADRGNYGYTF. DNA for the CDR3: TGTGCCAGCAGCCTGCTCGCGGACAGGGGAAACTATGGCTACACCTTC.

This clone has just one count. This rearrangement joins TRBV10-2 to TRBJ2-1; 10 bases align to TRBD2. J was trimmed by 6 bases and V by 8 bases; bases with no gene match: 7. Germline CDR1 is WSHSY and CDR2 is SAAADI. The CDR3 runs 14 residues. The CDR3 sequence is CASQAGGYGNEQFF. The CDR3 DNA reads TGCGCCAGCCAAGCGGGGGGGTACGGCAATGAGCAGTTCTTC.

This clone was seen just once. The chain is built from TRBV9 and TRBJ2-3; 7 bases are shared with TRBD2. The CDR3 length is 15 residues. Germline CDR1 and CDR2: SGDLS and YYNGEE. The V segment lost 5 bases and the J segment 0 bases; nucleotides outside the gene matches: 6. CDR3 region: CASRVSGQSTDTQYF. The CDR3 region has the DNA TGTGCCAGCAGGGTTAGCGGGCAAAGCACAGATACGCAGTATTTT.

This chain connects TRBV5-6 to TRBJ1-1; a possible D gene is TRBD1 (5 bases). The germline CDR1 and CDR2 sequences are SGHDT and YYEEEE. This CDR3 contains 13 residues. Trimming left V 6 bases short and J 4 bases short, with 13 bases between. DNA for the CDR3: TGTGCCAGCATCATTAGGGGAATCACTGAAGCTTTCTTT. Translating it yields CASIIRGITEAFF.

This chain joins TRBV29-1 and TRBJ1-1; 7 positions agree with TRBD1. V was clipped by 6 bases and J by 3 bases; unmatched bases: 7. Germline CDR1 reads SQVTM; CDR2 reads ANQGSEA. This CDR3 is built from 13 residues. The CDR3 DNA reads TGCAGCGTCGTACAGGGGTCTTACACTGAAGCTTTCTTT. Its translation is CSVVQGSYTEAFF.

The genes are TRBV2 and TRBJ2-7, with a tentative D call TRBD1 (7 bases). Trimming removed 3 bases at V and 3 bases at J, with 15 bases between. Germline lookup yields CDR1 SNHLY and CDR2 FYNNEI. The CDR3 totals 15 residues. The DNA for the CDR3 is TGTGCCAGCAGTGAGTCCCCCAGGGGGGACTACGAGCAGTACTTC. Amino acid sequence: CASSESPRGDYEQYF.